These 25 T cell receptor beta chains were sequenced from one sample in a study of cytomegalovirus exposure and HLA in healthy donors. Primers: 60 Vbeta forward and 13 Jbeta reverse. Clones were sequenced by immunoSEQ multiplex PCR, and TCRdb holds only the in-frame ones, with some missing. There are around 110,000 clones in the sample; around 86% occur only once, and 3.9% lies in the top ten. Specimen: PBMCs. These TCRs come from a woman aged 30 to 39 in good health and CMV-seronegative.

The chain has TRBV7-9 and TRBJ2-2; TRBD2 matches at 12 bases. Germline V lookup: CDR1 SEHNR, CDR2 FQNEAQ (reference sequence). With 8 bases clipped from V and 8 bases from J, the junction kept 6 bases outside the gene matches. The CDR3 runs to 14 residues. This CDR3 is CASGLAGRSGELFF. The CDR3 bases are TGTGCCAGCGGACTAGCGGGAAGGAGTGGGGAGCTGTTTTTT.

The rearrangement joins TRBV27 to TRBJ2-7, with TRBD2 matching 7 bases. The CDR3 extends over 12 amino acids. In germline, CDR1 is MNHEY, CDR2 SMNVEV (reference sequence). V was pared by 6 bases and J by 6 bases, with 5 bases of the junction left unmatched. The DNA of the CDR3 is TGTGCCAGCAGACGGACTAGTGGCGAGCAGTACTTC. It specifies CASRRTSGEQYF.

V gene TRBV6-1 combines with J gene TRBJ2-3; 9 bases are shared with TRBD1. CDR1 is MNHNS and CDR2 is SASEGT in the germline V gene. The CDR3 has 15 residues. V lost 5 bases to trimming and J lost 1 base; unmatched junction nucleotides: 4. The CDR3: CASSKQGAGTDTQYF. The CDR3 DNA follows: TGTGCCAGCAGTAAACAGGGGGCTGGCACAGATACGCAGTATTTT.

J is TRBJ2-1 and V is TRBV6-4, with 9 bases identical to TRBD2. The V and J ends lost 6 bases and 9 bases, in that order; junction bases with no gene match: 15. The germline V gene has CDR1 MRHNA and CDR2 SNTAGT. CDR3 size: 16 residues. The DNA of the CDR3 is TGTGCCAGCAGCGCCGGGACTAGCTCCCTATCCGGTGAGCAGTTCTTC. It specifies CASSAGTSSLSGEQFF.

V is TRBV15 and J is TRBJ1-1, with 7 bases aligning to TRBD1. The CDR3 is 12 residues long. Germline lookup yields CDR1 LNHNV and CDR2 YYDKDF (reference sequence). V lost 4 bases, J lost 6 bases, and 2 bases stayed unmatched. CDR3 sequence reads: CATSNQGAEAFF. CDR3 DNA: TGTGCCACCAGCAACCAGGGGGCTGAAGCTTTCTTT.

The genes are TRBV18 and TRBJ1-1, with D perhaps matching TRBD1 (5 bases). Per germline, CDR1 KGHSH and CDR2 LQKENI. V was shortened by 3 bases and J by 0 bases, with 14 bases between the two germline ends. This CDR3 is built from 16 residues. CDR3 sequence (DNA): TGTGCCAGCTCACCGGGATCTACGGACATGAACACTGAAGCTTTCTTT. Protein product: CASSPGSTDMNTEAFF.

The CDR3 protein is CAWGGAWEQYF. CDR3 bases: TGTGCCTGGGGAGGAGCGTGGGAGCAGTACTTC. The chain uses TRBV30 and TRBJ2-5, with D maybe TRBD2 (5 bases). Trimming took 5 bases from V and 11 from J, leaving 15 bases between them. This CDR3 region has 11 residues. The germline V gene encodes CDR1 GTSNPN and CDR2 SVGIG (reference sequence).

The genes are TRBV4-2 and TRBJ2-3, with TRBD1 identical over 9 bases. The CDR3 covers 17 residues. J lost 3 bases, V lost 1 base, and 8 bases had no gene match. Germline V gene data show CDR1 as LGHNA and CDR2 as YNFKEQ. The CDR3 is CASSQGGQGYGTDTQYF. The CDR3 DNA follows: TGTGCCAGCAGCCAAGGTGGACAGGGGTATGGAACAGATACGCAGTATTTT.

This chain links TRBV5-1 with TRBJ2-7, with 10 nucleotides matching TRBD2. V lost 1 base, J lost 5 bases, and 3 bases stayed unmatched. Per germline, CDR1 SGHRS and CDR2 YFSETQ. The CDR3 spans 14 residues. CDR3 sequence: CASSLTSGMNEQYF. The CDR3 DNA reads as TGCGCCAGCAGCTTGACTAGCGGGATGAACGAGCAGTACTTC.

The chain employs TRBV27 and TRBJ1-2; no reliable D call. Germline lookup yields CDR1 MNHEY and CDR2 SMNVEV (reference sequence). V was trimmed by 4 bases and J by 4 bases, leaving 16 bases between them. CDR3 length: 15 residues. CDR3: CASSSPREGVYGYTF. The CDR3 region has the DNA TGTGCCAGCAGTTCCCCCCGCGAGGGCGTCTATGGCTACACCTTC.

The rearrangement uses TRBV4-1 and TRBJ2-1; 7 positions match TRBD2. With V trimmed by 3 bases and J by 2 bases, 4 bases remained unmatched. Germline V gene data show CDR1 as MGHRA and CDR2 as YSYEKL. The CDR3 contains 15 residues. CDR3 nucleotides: TGCGCCAGCAGCCAGAGCGGGACCGCCTACAATGAGCAGTTCTTC. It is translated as CASSQSGTAYNEQFF.

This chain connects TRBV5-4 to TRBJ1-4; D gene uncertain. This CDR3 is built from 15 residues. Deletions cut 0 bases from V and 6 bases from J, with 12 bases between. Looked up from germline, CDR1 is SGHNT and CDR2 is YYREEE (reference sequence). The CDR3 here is CASSLGGAGHEKLFF. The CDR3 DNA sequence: TGTGCCAGCAGCTTGGGTGGAGCCGGCCATGAAAAACTGTTTTTT.

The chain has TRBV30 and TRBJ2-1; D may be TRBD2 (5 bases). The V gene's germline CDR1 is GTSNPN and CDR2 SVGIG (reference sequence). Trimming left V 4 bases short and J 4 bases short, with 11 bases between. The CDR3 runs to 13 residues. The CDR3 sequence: CAWKADLYNEQFF. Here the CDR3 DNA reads TGTGCCTGGAAAGCGGATCTTTACAATGAGCAGTTCTTC.

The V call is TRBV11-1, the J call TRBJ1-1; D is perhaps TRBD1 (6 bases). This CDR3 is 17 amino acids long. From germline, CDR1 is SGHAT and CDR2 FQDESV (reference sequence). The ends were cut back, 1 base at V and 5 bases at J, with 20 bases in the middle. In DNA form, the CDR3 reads TGTGCCAGCAGCTTAGACGGCCCAGGGGATGGAGGAACTGAAGCTTTCTTT. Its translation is CASSLDGPGDGGTEAFF.

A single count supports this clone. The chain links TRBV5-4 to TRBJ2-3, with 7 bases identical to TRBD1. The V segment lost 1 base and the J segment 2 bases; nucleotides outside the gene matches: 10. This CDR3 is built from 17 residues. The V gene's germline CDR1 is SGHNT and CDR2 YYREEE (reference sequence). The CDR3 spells CASSLRTGGTITDTQYF. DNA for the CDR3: TGTGCCAGCAGCTTGCGGACAGGCGGTACCATCACAGATACGCAGTATTTT.

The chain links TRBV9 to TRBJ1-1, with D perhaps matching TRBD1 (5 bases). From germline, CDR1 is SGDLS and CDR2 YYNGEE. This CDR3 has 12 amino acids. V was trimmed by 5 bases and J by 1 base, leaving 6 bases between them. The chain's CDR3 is CASSGANTEAFF. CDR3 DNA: TGTGCCAGCAGTGGGGCGAACACTGAAGCTTTCTTT.

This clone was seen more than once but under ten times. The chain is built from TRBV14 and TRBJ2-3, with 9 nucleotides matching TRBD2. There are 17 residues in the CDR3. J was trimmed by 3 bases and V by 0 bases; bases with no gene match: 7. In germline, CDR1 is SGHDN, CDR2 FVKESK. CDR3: CASSQDLGLAYTDTQYF. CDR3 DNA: TGTGCCAGCAGCCAAGATCTGGGACTAGCCTATACAGATACGCAGTATTTT.

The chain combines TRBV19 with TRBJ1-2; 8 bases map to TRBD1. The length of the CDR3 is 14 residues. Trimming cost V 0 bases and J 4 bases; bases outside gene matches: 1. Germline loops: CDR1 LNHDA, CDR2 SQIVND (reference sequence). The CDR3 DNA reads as TGTGCCAGTAGTATAGATGACAGGGGCTATGGCTACACCTTC. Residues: CASSIDDRGYGYTF.

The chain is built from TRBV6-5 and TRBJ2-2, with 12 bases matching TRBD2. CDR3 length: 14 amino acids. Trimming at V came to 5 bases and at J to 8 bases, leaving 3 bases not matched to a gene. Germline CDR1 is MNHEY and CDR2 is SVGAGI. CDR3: CASSPGLAGGELFF. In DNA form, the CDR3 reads TGTGCCAGCAGTCCCGGACTAGCGGGAGGGGAGCTGTTTTTT.

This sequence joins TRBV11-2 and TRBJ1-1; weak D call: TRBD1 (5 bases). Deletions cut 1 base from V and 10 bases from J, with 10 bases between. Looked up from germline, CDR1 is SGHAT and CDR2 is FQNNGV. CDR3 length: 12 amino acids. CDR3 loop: CASSLAAGSAFF. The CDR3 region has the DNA TGTGCCAGCAGCTTAGCCGCAGGGTCAGCTTTCTTT.

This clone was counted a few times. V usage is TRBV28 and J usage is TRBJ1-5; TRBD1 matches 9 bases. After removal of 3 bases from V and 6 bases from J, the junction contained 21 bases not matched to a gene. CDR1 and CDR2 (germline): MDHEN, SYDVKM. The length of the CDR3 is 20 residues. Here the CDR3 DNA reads TGTGCCAGCAGTTTTATCGGGCTAAGTTCGGGGACAGGGATCGGTCAGCCCCAGCATTTT. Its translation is CASSFIGLSSGTGIGQPQHF.

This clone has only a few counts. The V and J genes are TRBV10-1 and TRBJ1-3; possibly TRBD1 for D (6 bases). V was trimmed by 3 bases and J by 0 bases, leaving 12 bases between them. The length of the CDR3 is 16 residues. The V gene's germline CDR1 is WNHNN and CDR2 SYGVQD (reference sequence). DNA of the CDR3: TGCGCCAGCAGTGAAGAGACAGGATTCTCTGGAAACACCATATATTTT. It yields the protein CASSEETGFSGNTIYF.

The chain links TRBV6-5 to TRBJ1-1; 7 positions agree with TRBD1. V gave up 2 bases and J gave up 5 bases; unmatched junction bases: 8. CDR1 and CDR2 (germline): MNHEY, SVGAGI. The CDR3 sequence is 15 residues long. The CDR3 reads CASSYADRVETEAFF. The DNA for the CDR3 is TGTGCCAGCAGTTACGCTGACAGGGTGGAGACTGAAGCTTTCTTT.

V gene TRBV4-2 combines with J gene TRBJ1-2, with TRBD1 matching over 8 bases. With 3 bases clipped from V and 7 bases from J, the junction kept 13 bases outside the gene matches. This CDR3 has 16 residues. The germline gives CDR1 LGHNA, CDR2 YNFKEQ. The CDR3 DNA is TGTGCCAGCAGCCAGGGGCAGGGGGCCCCTGATTTTGGCTACACCTTC. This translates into CASSQGQGAPDFGYTF.

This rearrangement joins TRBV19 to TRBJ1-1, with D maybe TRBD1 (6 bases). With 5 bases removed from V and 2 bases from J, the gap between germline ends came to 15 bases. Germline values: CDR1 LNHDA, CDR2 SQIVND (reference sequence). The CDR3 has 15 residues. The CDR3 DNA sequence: TGTGCCAGTAGTGGCGACGGGACATTCAACACTGAAGCTTTCTTT. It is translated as CASSGDGTFNTEAFF.